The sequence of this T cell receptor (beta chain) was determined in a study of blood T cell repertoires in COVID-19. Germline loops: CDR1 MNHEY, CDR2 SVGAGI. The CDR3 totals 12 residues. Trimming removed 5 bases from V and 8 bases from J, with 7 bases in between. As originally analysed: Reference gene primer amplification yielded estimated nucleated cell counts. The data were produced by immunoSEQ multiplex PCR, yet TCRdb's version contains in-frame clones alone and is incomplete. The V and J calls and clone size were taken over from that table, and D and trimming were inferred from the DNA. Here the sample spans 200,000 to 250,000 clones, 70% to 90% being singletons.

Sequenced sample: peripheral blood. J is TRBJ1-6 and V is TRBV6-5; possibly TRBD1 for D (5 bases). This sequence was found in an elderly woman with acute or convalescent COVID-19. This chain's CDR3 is CASSQGDSPLHF. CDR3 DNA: TGTGCCAGCAGTCAGGGCGATTCACCCCTCCACTTT.